These T cell receptor beta chains were read from a single sample in a study of long-term antiretroviral therapy in people with HIV. Assay used: immunoSEQ multiplex PCR; TCRdb lists only in-frame clones, some missing. Of about 33,000 clones listed, about 83% were seen once; the top ten hold 7% to 7.5%. The sequencing used unsorted PBMCs, collected 2 years after starting antiretroviral therapy. All receptors come from a woman aged 45-65 years with HIV. Both conserved end residues are part of each CDR3. Each record gives: clone size, V gene, J gene, D gene, CDR3 DNA, CDR3 protein. A D gene is named only where the DNA matches it firmly. Clone sizes are given selectively: once, few, many, or a class where the clone is expanded.

size: once; V: TRBV10-2; J: TRBJ2-1; D: -; DNA: TGCGCCAGCAGTCGGGCCGCGGGGGCTACCGGTGAGCAGTTCTTC; CDR3: CASSRAAGATGEQFF
size: -; V: TRBV7-9; J: TRBJ1-1; D: -; DNA: TGTGCCAGCAGCTTAGGACCCGTTGAAGCTTTCTTT; CDR3: CASSLGPVEAFF
size: once; V: TRBV30; J: TRBJ2-5; D: -; DNA: TGTGCCTGGAGTACGGGACTGACCCAAGAGACCCAGTACTTC; CDR3: CAWSTGLTQETQYF
size: -; V: TRBV7-8; J: TRBJ1-3; D: TRBD1; DNA: TGTGCCAGCAGCTCACAGGGGTCGGGGGGAAACACCATATATTTT; CDR3: CASSSQGSGGNTIYF
size: few; V: TRBV27; J: TRBJ2-7; D: -; DNA: TGTGCCAGCAGTAGTGGAGTAATCTACGAGCAGTACTTC; CDR3: CASSSGVIYEQYF
size: -; V: TRBV11-2; J: TRBJ1-3; D: TRBD1; DNA: TGTGCCAGCAGCTTAGAGCAGGGGGCGCGTGGTGGAAACACCATATATTTT; CDR3: CASSLEQGARGGNTIYF
size: -; V: TRBV5-1; J: TRBJ1-5; D: -; DNA: TGCGCCAGCAGCTTTGATCAGCCCCAGCATTTT; CDR3: CASSFDQPQHF
size: once; V: TRBV9; J: TRBJ1-4; D: TRBD1; DNA: TGTGCCAGCAGCGCCCCGGGACAGGGGGACTACGAAAAACTGTTTTTT; CDR3: CASSAPGQGDYEKLFF
size: -; V: TRBV27; J: TRBJ2-1; D: TRBD1; DNA: TGTGCCAGCACACAGGGGGCGTCATCGTTCTTC; CDR3: CASTQGASSFF
size: -; V: TRBV6-1; J: TRBJ2-5; D: TRBD1; DNA: TGTGCCAGCAGAGGACAGGGCGGAAGTAGAGAGACCCAGTACTTC; CDR3: CASRGQGGSRETQYF
size: -; V: TRBV7-2; J: TRBJ1-2; D: -; DNA: TGTGCCAGCAGCCCCCCGCCGGGGGCTGAGGGCTACACCTTC; CDR3: CASSPPPGAEGYTF
size: -; V: TRBV5-4; J: TRBJ2-5; D: -; DNA: TGTGCCAGCAGCTTGCCGGGGGAAGAGACCCAGTACTTC; CDR3: CASSLPGEETQYF
size: few; V: TRBV18; J: TRBJ1-6; D: -; DNA: TGTGCCAGCTCACCAGACAGGAATTCACCCCTCCACTTT; CDR3: CASSPDRNSPLHF
size: -; V: TRBV2; J: TRBJ2-3; D: TRBD2; DNA: TGTGCCAGCAGTGAAATGGCGGGGGGAAACACAGATACGCAGTATTTT; CDR3: CASSEMAGGNTDTQYF